This T cell receptor (beta chain) emerged from a study of blood T cell repertoires in COVID-19 (TCRdb year 2020). Some background on the complete study: Samples from collaborators originated in the United States, Italy and Spain and spanned both the acute and convalescent phases of COVID-19. The samples were drawn from two sources: the first 160 participants of the ongoing ImmuneRACE study, and approximately 1,300 subjects contributed by 6 global collaborators. Deeply sampled blood TCRbeta repertoires from subjects exposed to, actively infected with, or recovered from COVID-19 were included in the dataset. A de-identified subject ID, COVID-19 status, age in years and sex were almost always included in the sample metadata. The repertoires were released in a freely available public database meant as a resource for research on the immune response to SARS-CoV-2. The material from the prospective study consisted of cDNA or gDNA derived from T cells, B-cell-depleted T cells, or PBMCs. Where HLA class I and class II types were available, the types were taken from metadata supplied by the sample provider, not from assay-based typing. The paper as a whole reports these results and caveats: Clinical and demographic metadata were provided uncurated, with the amount varying by source and participant.

The immunoSEQ Assay, a bias-controlled multiplex PCR, was used to amplify TCRbeta CDR3 regions from genomic DNA. The original methods were these. Within the assay, amplification of reference gene primers was used to estimate how many nucleated cells each sample contained. To quantify the absolute abundance of each unique TCRbeta CDR3 rearrangement, sequence reads were collapsed and filtered. For each sample, productive Simpson clonality was calculated by taking the square root of Simpson's diversity index across productive rearrangements. Drawn from immuneACCESS, this table holds only the in-frame rearrangements with V and J called that TCRdb kept. Clones are partly lost; checked studies trace under half to an unresolved V gene and leave the rest unexplained. D and trimming were read from the DNA, whereas the V and J calls and clone size are those reported in that table. Recorded for this sample are approximately 200,000 clones; about 90% of them occurred a single time. The biggest ten clones account for around 2.8% of the sample.

This clone was observed a handful of times. This receptor's antigen is unknown. Base-call qualities are not available, and no considerably larger clone is one nucleotide away. At the junction V is shortened by 10 bases and J by 8 bases, with 23 bases in between. From the cysteine through the phenylalanine, the CDR3 covers 14 amino acids. Only the CDR3 portion is preserved as DNA: 42 bases, with reading frame beginning at the first base. CDR1 is given as MDHEN and CDR2 as SYDVKM, both from the germline V gene. Whole blood was collected in K2EDTA tubes by collaborating institutions according to the institutions' own protocols. Collaborator samples were shipped for TCRbeta analysis as frozen whole blood, isolated PBMCs, or DNA extracted from either sample type.

The sequence is built from TRBV28 and TRBJ1-2; matching of 5 bases hints at TRBD1 as the D gene. This TCR was sampled from a woman between 55 and 75 years old with acute or convalescent COVID-19. The sequenced sample was peripheral blood. The nucleotides read TGTGCCACCCCCAAGATCGGGGGGGTTGGAGGCTACACCTTC. Translated, this gives CATPKIGGVGGYTF.